This passage covers 28 T cell receptor beta chains from one sample sequenced in a study of blood T cell repertoires in COVID-19. Repertoires were generated with immunoSEQ multiplex PCR, while TCRdb's copy carries only in-frame clones and drops some. The table records under 300,000 clones, approximately 91% of them present only once. Material: peripheral blood. The receptors were sampled from a woman aged 40 to 49 who had recovered from COVID-19.

This rearrangement joins TRBV7-3 to TRBJ2-6; tentatively, D is TRBD1 (5 bases). The CDR3 contains 15 residues. Trimming took off 5 bases at V and 2 bases at J, with 10 bases between the two ends. Germline CDR1 reads SGHTA; CDR2 reads FQGTGA. The CDR3 DNA reads TGTGCCAGCAGCCGCACAGGCACTGGGGCCAACGTCCTGACTTTC. It is translated as CASSRTGTGANVLTF.

V and J are TRBV30 and TRBJ1-2; the D gene is possibly TRBD1 (6 bases). V lost 5 bases, J lost 4 bases, and 14 bases lay in between. The length of the CDR3 is 13 residues. From germline, CDR1 is GTSNPN and CDR2 SVGIG (reference sequence). The CDR3 DNA follows: TGTGCCTGGTCCAGGGACACCCTCTATGGCTACACCTTC. It codes for CAWSRDTLYGYTF. Looking up the rest from reference TRBV30 and TRBJ1-2 gives the full variable domain: SQTIHQWPATLVQPVGSPLSLECTVEGTSNPNLYWYRQAAGRGLQLLFYSVGIGQISSEVPQNLSASRPQDRQFILSSKKLLLSDSGFYLCAWSRDTLYGYTFGSGTRLTVV.

This clone was counted only a few times. The J gene is TRBJ1-5, the V gene TRBV19; D is unresolved. This CDR3 is built from 16 residues. Germline CDR1 LNHDA, CDR2 SQIVND (reference sequence). Trimming pared 4 bases from V and 1 base from J, leaving 14 bases between. The CDR3 region has the DNA TGTGCCAGTAGTACCGGGGAGGGAAGGAGCAATCAGCCCCAGCATTTT. Encoded protein: CASSTGEGRSNQPQHF.

This clone occurred once. The V and J genes are TRBV24-1 and TRBJ2-1; D possibly corresponds to TRBD2 (6 bases). The CDR3 spans 15 residues. Germline CDR1 KGHDR, CDR2 SFDVKD. V lost 0 bases, J lost 7 bases, and 12 bases lay in between. Here the CDR3 reads CATSDLRQGGNEQFF. CDR3 DNA: TGTGCCACCAGTGATTTGAGGCAGGGAGGAAATGAGCAGTTCTTC.

This clone was detected a few times. The chain joins TRBV6-2 or TRBV6-3 to TRBJ2-3; 7 bases align to TRBD1. The germline V gene has CDR1 MNHEY and CDR2 SVGEGT. This CDR3 has 16 residues. V shed 0 bases, J shed 6 bases, and the junction held 9 bases outside the gene matches. The CDR3 region is CASSYSGRGYADTQYF. The CDR3 region has the DNA TGTGCCAGCAGTTACTCGGGCAGGGGGTATGCGGATACGCAGTATTTT.

The DNA for the CDR3 is TGCGCCAGCAGCCAATGGGAAACAGGCGCGAACACCATATATTTT. This translates into CASSQWETGANTIYF. This chain links TRBV4-3 with TRBJ1-3, with a tentative D call TRBD1 (5 bases). In germline, CDR1 is LGHNA, CDR2 YSLEER. The V end was cut by 2 bases, the J end by 7 bases, with 15 bases between. The CDR3 sequence is 15 residues long.

Worth noting for this clone: Because the CDR3's place on the DNA is in doubt, the DNA is left out and the CDR3 is given as listed by TCRdb. This rearrangement joins TRBV21-1 to TRBJ2-1; the D segment call TRBD1 is taken from the table without a DNA check. TRBV21-1 is a pseudogene locus. The CDR3 comprises 15 residues, both ends counted. The CDR3 spells CASSKVGQGNNEQFF.

The gene calls are TRBV19 and TRBJ1-5; weak D call: TRBD1 (6 bases). The CDR3 is 14 residues long. Germline values: CDR1 LNHDA, CDR2 SQIVND (reference sequence). Deletions cut 4 bases from V and 6 bases from J, with 13 bases between. CDR3 amino acids: CASSTNRVSQPQHF. As DNA, the CDR3 is TGTGCCAGTAGTACCAACAGGGTGTCTCAGCCCCAGCATTTT.

The V call is TRBV7-2, the J call TRBJ2-3; 7 bases align to TRBD1. This CDR3 has 14 amino acids. Germline assignment: CDR1 SGHTA and CDR2 FQGNSA. The V segment lost 5 bases and the J segment 2 bases; nucleotides outside the gene matches: 4. The CDR3: CASSNRGFTDTQYF. The CDR3 DNA is TGTGCCAGCAGCAACAGGGGTTTCACAGATACGCAGTATTTT.

In this sample, this clone turned up once. The chain carries TRBV5-1 and TRBJ2-7, with 12 bases matching TRBD1. The length of the CDR3 is 14 residues. Germline lookup yields CDR1 SGHRS and CDR2 YFSETQ. With 6 bases clipped from V and 2 bases from J, the junction kept 3 bases outside the gene matches. The CDR3 reads CASTRDRGPYEQYF. As DNA, the CDR3 is TGCGCCAGCACCCGGGACAGGGGGCCCTACGAGCAGTACTTC.

The rearrangement uses TRBV3-1 (or the pseudogene TRBV3-2) and TRBJ1-3, with TRBD1 identical over 9 bases. CDR3 size: 14 residues. Germline CDR1 and CDR2: LGHDT and YNNKEL (reference sequence). With V trimmed by 5 bases and J by 7 bases, 6 bases remained unmatched. As DNA, the CDR3 is TGTGCCAGCAGCGCTGGACAGGGGTACAACACCATATATTTT. It yields the protein CASSAGQGYNTIYF.

The rearrangement links TRBV25-1 to TRBJ2-1; a possible D gene is TRBD1 (5 bases). Germline CDR1 MGHDK, CDR2 SYGVNS. The CDR3 extends over 13 amino acids. V lost 1 base and J lost 10, with 11 bases in between. The CDR3 bases are TGTGCCAGCAGTGAATTCGGTAGGACAGAGCAGTTCTTC. It is translated as CASSEFGRTEQFF.

This chain links TRBV5-4 with TRBJ2-1; 7 nucleotides agree with TRBD2. The V and J ends lost 3 bases and 4 bases, in that order; junction bases with no gene match: 7. CDR3 size: 15 residues. Germline CDR1 reads SGHNT; CDR2 reads YYREEE (reference sequence). CDR3 sequence reads: CASSSRTRSYNEQFF. The DNA of the CDR3 is TGTGCCAGCAGCTCCCGGACTAGGTCTTACAATGAGCAGTTCTTC.

The chain recombines TRBV7-3 with TRBJ2-3, with no clear D. The CDR3 runs to 14 residues. V was pared by 1 base and J by 1 base, with 6 bases between. CDR1 is SGHTA and CDR2 is FQGTGA in the germline V gene. The CDR3 is CASSLNPGTDTQYF. CDR3 in DNA: TGTGCCAGCAGCTTAAATCCAGGCACAGATACGCAGTATTTT.

This sequence joins TRBV5-1 and TRBJ1-2, with D possibly matching TRBD1 (5 bases). This CDR3 spans 13 amino acids. Trimming removed 6 bases from V and 1 base from J, with 10 bases in between. Germline V gene sequence: CDR1 SGHRS, CDR2 YFSETQ. The CDR3 sequence is CASKQGFNYGYTF. The CDR3 bases are TGCGCCAGCAAGCAGGGCTTTAACTATGGCTACACCTTC.

The chain joins TRBV20-1 to TRBJ2-7; no firm D call. Deletions cut 3 bases from V and 0 bases from J, with 6 bases between. The germline gives CDR1 DFQATT, CDR2 SNEGSKA (reference sequence). The CDR3 covers 12 residues. CDR3 nucleotide sequence: TGCAGTGCTAGTGCCAGCTCCTACGAGCAGTACTTC. Protein product: CSASASSYEQYF.

The J gene is TRBJ2-1, the V gene TRBV5-3, with unresolved D. TRBV5-3 is given ORF status, its function remaining uncertain. The CDR3 runs to 14 residues. Trimming removed 6 bases at V and 0 bases at J, with 10 bases between. The CDR3 DNA reads as TGTGCCAGAACCAGTGACTCCTCCTACAATGAGCAGTTCTTC. Protein sequence: CARTSDSSYNEQFF.

The chain employs TRBV19 and TRBJ2-1, with D perhaps matching TRBD2 (6 bases). The CDR3 consists of 17 residues. V was cut by 2 bases and J by 0 bases, with 14 bases left in between. Germline V CDR1 and CDR2: LNHDA, SQIVND (reference sequence). CDR3 DNA sequence: TGTGCCAGTAGTATATCGCAGCCAGCGGGCTCCTACAATGAGCAGTTCTTC. This gives the protein CASSISQPAGSYNEQFF.

The chain combines TRBV5-1 with TRBJ2-7, with 8 bases identical to TRBD1. The V segment lost 6 bases and the J segment 6 bases; nucleotides outside the gene matches: 14. The CDR3 is made up of 15 amino acids. Germline V lookup: CDR1 SGHRS, CDR2 YFSETQ. CDR3: CASTPQLTGGIEQYF. In DNA form, the CDR3 reads TGCGCCAGCACCCCCCAGTTAACAGGGGGTATCGAGCAGTACTTC.

The rearrangement joins TRBV6-2 or TRBV6-3 to TRBJ1-5; maybe TRBD1 (5 bases). The germline V and J ends were trimmed by 5 bases and 6 bases, with 14 bases remaining between them. Per the germline V gene, CDR1 is MNHEY and CDR2 is SVGEGT. The CDR3 extends over 14 amino acids. The CDR3, as DNA: TGTGCCAGCAGTACCTCAGGGTATCGTCAGCCCCAGCATTTT. Translated, it gives CASSTSGYRQPQHF.

This sequence joins TRBV6-5 and TRBJ2-2, with 12 positions matching TRBD2. CDR1 and CDR2 (germline): MNHEY, SVGAGI. The CDR3 loop spans 16 amino acids. J was trimmed by 3 bases and V by 4 bases; bases with no gene match: 3. The CDR3 DNA sequence: TGTGCCAGCAGTTTAGGACTAGCGGGGTACACCGGGGAGCTGTTTTTT. This codes for CASSLGLAGYTGELFF.

The V and J genes are TRBV7-2 and TRBJ2-5; 10 nucleotides match TRBD2. CDR1 SGHTA and CDR2 FQGNSA come from the germline V gene. V shed 0 bases, J shed 5 bases, and the junction held 6 bases outside the gene matches. The CDR3 totals 16 residues. DNA for the CDR3: TGTGCCAGCAGCTTAGCCCGAGCGGGAGGGAAGGAGACCCAGTACTTC. Amino acids: CASSLARAGGKETQYF.

J is TRBJ2-2 and V is TRBV27; 8 positions match TRBD1. Germline CDR1 MNHEY, CDR2 SMNVEV (reference sequence). Trimming cost V 2 bases and J 5 bases; bases outside gene matches: 7. CDR3 length equals 16 residues. The CDR3 sequence is CASSLEGRGQTGELFF. As DNA, the CDR3 is TGTGCCAGCAGTTTAGAGGGCAGGGGGCAAACCGGGGAGCTGTTTTTT.

V gene TRBV7-2 combines with J gene TRBJ1-2; 8 nucleotides line up with TRBD1. Germline V lookup: CDR1 SGHTA, CDR2 FQGNSA. The V gene end was trimmed by 5 bases and the J gene end by 1 base; junction bases not matched to a gene: 3. The CDR3 is 14 residues long. CDR3 DNA: TGTGCCAGCAGCGCGGACAGGGTTAACTATGGCTACACCTTC. It codes for CASSADRVNYGYTF.

The chain has TRBV18 and TRBJ2-2; the D is unclear. The CDR3 covers 14 residues. Trimming cost V 4 bases and J 3 bases, with 9 bases left between them. Germline loops: CDR1 KGHSH, CDR2 LQKENI. CDR3 DNA: TGTGCCAGCTCACAGCATCCGGACACCGGGGAGCTGTTTTTT. This codes for CASSQHPDTGELFF. The variable domain in full, completed from reference TRBV18 and TRBJ2-2, reads NAGVMQNPRHLVRRRGQEARLRCSPMKGHSHVYWYRQLPEEGLKFMVYLQKENIIDESGMPKERFSAEFPKEGPSILRIQQVVRGDSAAYFCASSQHPDTGELFFGEGSRLTVL.

V gene TRBV7-9 combines with J gene TRBJ2-7, with TRBD1 identical over 9 bases. With 5 bases clipped from V and 5 bases from J, the junction kept 4 bases outside the gene matches. The CDR3 is made up of 13 amino acids. CDR1 is SEHNR and CDR2 is FQNEAQ in the germline V gene (reference sequence). CDR3 protein: CASSRDRENEQYF. The CDR3 DNA reads as TGTGCCAGCAGCCGGGACAGGGAGAACGAGCAGTACTTC.

The genes are TRBV11-3 and TRBJ2-7, with D possibly being TRBD1 (6 bases). Trimming took off 5 bases at V and 6 bases at J, with 20 bases between the two ends. The CDR3 contains 15 residues. CDR1 is SGHNT, CDR2 YENEEA, per germline. The CDR3 protein is CASSPPTGNPGEQYF. The CDR3 DNA reads TGTGCCAGCAGCCCGCCCACAGGGAATCCGGGCGAGCAGTACTTC.

This clone came up a few times. This CDR3 is CASRIDTVSYNEQFF. The CDR3 DNA reads as TGCGCCAGCAGAATAGATACGGTTTCCTACAATGAGCAGTTCTTC. This chain links TRBV4-3 with TRBJ2-1; D call uncertain. The CDR3 loop spans 15 amino acids. Germline V gene data show CDR1 as LGHNA and CDR2 as YSLEER. Between the trimmed V and J ends, which lost 6 bases and 1 base, there was a span of 13 bases.